These T cell receptor beta chains were read from a single sample in a study of radiotherapy plus CTLA-4 blockade in lung cancer. Method: immunoSEQ multiplex PCR; TCRdb's copy keeps in-frame clones and lacks some. The sample lists 100,000 or so clones, around 81% occurring once. The source material was peripheral blood, sampled from a patient treated with radiotherapy plus ipilimumab. The receptors derive from a human donor with non-small cell lung cancer that progressed on radiotherapy plus ipilimumab. Each CDR3 is given with its conserved first and last residue. A D gene is named only where the DNA matches it firmly. The size of a clone is reported for some rows only, either as once, few or many, or as a class for expanded clones.

J gene: TRBJ2-5
clone size: NA
D gene: TRBD1
V gene: TRBV6-6
CDR3 protein: CASSYARDRGAETQYF
CDR3 DNA: TGTGCCAGCAGTTACGCCCGGGACAGGGGCGCGGAGACCCAGTACTTC

J gene: TRBJ2-1
clone size: NA
D gene: NA
V gene: TRBV18
CDR3 protein: CASSPGGSPPTALQFF
CDR3 DNA: TGTGCCAGCTCACCCGGCGGATCACCCCCTACTGCCCTGCAGTTCTTC

J gene: TRBJ2-5
clone size: once
D gene: TRBD1
V gene: TRBV9
CDR3 protein: CASSARDRKETQYF
CDR3 DNA: TGTGCCAGCAGCGCTAGGGACAGGAAAGAGACCCAGTACTTC

J gene: TRBJ2-7
clone size: NA
D gene: TRBD2
V gene: TRBV10-3
CDR3 protein: CAITPTSGTYEQYF
CDR3 DNA: TGTGCCATCACCCCGACTAGCGGGACTTACGAGCAGTACTTC

J gene: TRBJ1-3
clone size: NA
D gene: NA
V gene: TRBV6-6
CDR3 protein: CASSYSNQENTIYF
CDR3 DNA: TGTGCCAGCAGTTACTCGAATCAGGAAAACACCATATATTTT

J gene: TRBJ2-7
clone size: NA
D gene: NA
V gene: TRBV6-6
CDR3 protein: CASRKSTSYEQYF
CDR3 DNA: TGTGCCAGCAGAAAGAGTACATCCTACGAGCAGTACTTC

J gene: TRBJ1-2
clone size: NA
D gene: NA
V gene: TRBV7-9
CDR3 protein: CASSFGTGYTF
CDR3 DNA: TGTGCCAGCAGCTTTGGTACAGGCTACACCTTC

J gene: TRBJ2-3
clone size: NA
D gene: TRBD2
V gene: TRBV28
CDR3 protein: CASPPGLAGGRPTSTDTQYF
CDR3 DNA: TGTGCCAGCCCGCCGGGACTAGCGGGGGGAAGGCCCACTAGCACAGATACGCAGTATTTT

J gene: TRBJ2-5
clone size: NA
D gene: TRBD2
V gene: TRBV4-1
CDR3 protein: CASSQDWAGGQRETQYF
CDR3 DNA: TGCGCCAGCAGCCAAGATTGGGCGGGGGGGCAGCGGGAGACCCAGTACTTC

J gene: TRBJ2-7
clone size: NA
D gene: NA
V gene: TRBV6-6
CDR3 protein: CASYTDEQYF
CDR3 DNA: TGTGCCAGTTACACCGACGAGCAGTACTTC

J gene: TRBJ1-2
clone size: many
D gene: NA
V gene: TRBV9
CDR3 protein: CASSVPAGRGYTF
CDR3 DNA: TGTGCCAGCAGCGTACCGGCAGGCCGGGGCTACACCTTC

J gene: TRBJ2-3
clone size: NA
D gene: NA
V gene: TRBV5-1
CDR3 protein: CASSLLSGSTDTQYF
CDR3 DNA: TGCGCCAGCAGCTTGTTGAGCGGGTCAACAGATACGCAGTATTTT

J gene: TRBJ2-7
clone size: NA
D gene: NA
V gene: TRBV6-4
CDR3 protein: CASSASFGATEQYF
CDR3 DNA: TGTGCCAGCAGTGCCTCCTTTGGGGCTACGGAGCAGTACTTC

J gene: TRBJ1-4
clone size: few
D gene: NA
V gene: TRBV6-4
CDR3 protein: CASSREGNEKLFF
CDR3 DNA: TGTGCCAGCAGTCGCGAGGGTAATGAAAAACTGTTTTTT

J gene: TRBJ2-7
clone size: NA
D gene: TRBD2
V gene: TRBV5-1
CDR3 protein: CASSPAGVYEQYF
CDR3 DNA: TGCGCCAGCAGCCCAGCGGGAGTGTACGAGCAGTACTTC

J gene: TRBJ2-7
clone size: NA
D gene: TRBD1
V gene: TRBV6-6
CDR3 protein: CASRTPGTGGYEQYF
CDR3 DNA: TGTGCCAGCAGGACCCCCGGGACAGGGGGATACGAGCAGTACTTC

J gene: TRBJ1-1
clone size: NA
D gene: NA
V gene: TRBV29-1
CDR3 protein: CSVGNSMNTEAFF
CDR3 DNA: TGCAGCGTTGGCAACAGTATGAACACTGAAGCTTTCTTT

J gene: TRBJ1-4
clone size: NA
D gene: NA
V gene: TRBV28
CDR3 protein: CASKPVVGSEKLFF
CDR3 DNA: TGTGCCAGCAAGCCCGTGGTAGGGAGTGAAAAACTGTTTTTT

J gene: TRBJ2-7
clone size: NA
D gene: TRBD2
V gene: TRBV28
CDR3 protein: CASSLPLIPGLAGGNAYEQYF
CDR3 DNA: TGTGCCAGCAGTTTACCCTTGATTCCGGGACTAGCGGGGGGGAACGCCTACGAGCAGTACTTC

J gene: TRBJ2-2
clone size: NA
D gene: NA
V gene: TRBV11-2
CDR3 protein: CASSPRTLDTGELFF
CDR3 DNA: TGTGCCAGCAGCCCCCGGACCCTGGACACCGGGGAGCTGTTTTTT

J gene: TRBJ1-1
clone size: once
D gene: NA
V gene: TRBV6-5
CDR3 protein: CASKGRGGTEAFF
CDR3 DNA: TGTGCCAGCAAGGGCAGGGGAGGCACTGAAGCTTTCTTT

J gene: TRBJ2-1
clone size: NA
D gene: NA
V gene: TRBV5-1
CDR3 protein: CASSLVGESYNEQFF
CDR3 DNA: TGCGCCAGCAGCTTGGTGGGGGAATCCTACAATGAGCAGTTCTTC

J gene: TRBJ1-2
clone size: once
D gene: NA
V gene: TRBV11-2
CDR3 protein: CASSSLESYGYTF
CDR3 DNA: TGTGCCAGCAGCTCCCTAGAGTCCTATGGCTACACCTTC

J gene: TRBJ1-2
clone size: few
D gene: TRBD1
V gene: TRBV18
CDR3 protein: CASSPGQGANYGYTF
CDR3 DNA: TGTGCCAGCTCACCGGGACAGGGTGCTAACTATGGCTACACCTTC

J gene: TRBJ2-7
clone size: NA
D gene: NA
V gene: TRBV5-5
CDR3 protein: CASSLGRTSYEQYF
CDR3 DNA: TGTGCCAGCAGCTTGGGCAGGACCTCCTACGAGCAGTACTTC

J gene: TRBJ2-5
clone size: NA
D gene: NA
V gene: TRBV7-9
CDR3 protein: CASSLSRETQYF
CDR3 DNA: TGTGCCAGCAGCTTAAGTCGGGAGACCCAGTACTTC

J gene: TRBJ1-3
clone size: few
D gene: NA
V gene: TRBV4-3
CDR3 protein: CASSQDLMTRGSPGNTIYF
CDR3 DNA: TGCGCCAGCAGCCAAGATCTTATGACAAGGGGATCTCCTGGAAACACCATATATTTT

J gene: TRBJ2-4
clone size: NA
D gene: TRBD1
V gene: TRBV30
CDR3 protein: CAWSPIGTGQYF
CDR3 DNA: TGTGCCTGGAGTCCAATCGGGACAGGCCAGTACTTC

J gene: TRBJ1-2
clone size: NA
D gene: TRBD1
V gene: TRBV2
CDR3 protein: CASSSGGQGSSYGYTF
CDR3 DNA: TGTGCCAGCAGCTCTGGTGGACAGGGGAGCAGCTATGGCTACACCTTC

J gene: TRBJ1-2
clone size: NA
D gene: NA
V gene: TRBV5-8
CDR3 protein: CASSPRNDRFYYGYTF
CDR3 DNA: TGTGCCAGCAGCCCCCGCAACGACAGATTCTACTATGGCTACACCTTC

J gene: TRBJ2-1
clone size: NA
D gene: NA
V gene: TRBV5-6
CDR3 protein: CASSAYAVGLYNEQFF
CDR3 DNA: TGTGCCAGCAGCGCCTACGCAGTGGGGCTGTACAATGAGCAGTTCTTC

J gene: TRBJ2-4
clone size: NA
D gene: TRBD1
V gene: TRBV19
CDR3 protein: CASSIKGQGPKFQYF
CDR3 DNA: TGTGCCAGTAGTATAAAGGGACAGGGGCCAAAATTTCAGTACTTC

J gene: TRBJ1-5
clone size: NA
D gene: NA
V gene: TRBV18
CDR3 protein: CASSPQLLDSGHQQPQHF
CDR3 DNA: TGTGCCAGCTCACCTCAACTTCTCGACAGCGGACACCAACAGCCCCAGCATTTT

J gene: TRBJ2-3
clone size: NA
D gene: NA
V gene: TRBV7-9
CDR3 protein: CASRSRGDTQYF
CDR3 DNA: TGTGCCAGCAGAAGCAGGGGAGATACGCAGTATTTT

J gene: TRBJ1-3
clone size: few
D gene: TRBD1
V gene: TRBV5-4
CDR3 protein: CASSSGQGGKEVTIYF
CDR3 DNA: TGTGCCAGCAGCTCCGGACAGGGCGGAAAGGAGGTCACCATATATTTT

J gene: TRBJ2-2
clone size: NA
D gene: NA
V gene: TRBV9
CDR3 protein: CASSVYSGGTGELFF
CDR3 DNA: TGTGCCAGCAGCGTATATAGCGGAGGGACCGGGGAGCTGTTTTTT

J gene: TRBJ2-7
clone size: NA
D gene: TRBD2
V gene: TRBV18
CDR3 protein: CASSPGLAGVSYEQYF
CDR3 DNA: TGTGCCAGCTCACCGGGACTAGCGGGGGTCTCCTACGAGCAGTACTTC

J gene: TRBJ2-7
clone size: NA
D gene: NA
V gene: TRBV4-2
CDR3 protein: CASSPRAHEQYF
CDR3 DNA: TGTGCCAGCAGCCCACGGGCCCACGAGCAGTACTTC

J gene: TRBJ2-7
clone size: NA
D gene: TRBD2
V gene: TRBV30
CDR3 protein: CAWSAGSGRVNEQYF
CDR3 DNA: TGTGCCTGGAGTGCAGGAAGCGGGAGGGTTAACGAGCAGTACTTC

J gene: TRBJ1-2
clone size: NA
D gene: TRBD1
V gene: TRBV27
CDR3 protein: CASSPGQGNYGYTF
CDR3 DNA: TGTGCCAGCAGCCCGGGACAGGGAAACTATGGCTACACCTTC

J gene: TRBJ2-7
clone size: NA
D gene: TRBD1
V gene: TRBV4-3
CDR3 protein: CASSQDLAGQGGSYEQYF
CDR3 DNA: TGCGCCAGCAGCCAAGACCTCGCGGGACAGGGTGGGTCCTACGAGCAGTACTTC

J gene: TRBJ1-1
clone size: NA
D gene: NA
V gene: TRBV27
CDR3 protein: CASSSGRSTLEAFF
CDR3 DNA: TGTGCCAGCAGTTCCGGACGGTCGACACTTGAAGCTTTCTTT

J gene: TRBJ1-1
clone size: NA
D gene: NA
V gene: TRBV4-2
CDR3 protein: CASSSESLGPEAFF
CDR3 DNA: TGTGCCAGCAGCTCCGAGTCCCTGGGGCCTGAAGCTTTCTTT

J gene: TRBJ2-3
clone size: NA
D gene: NA
V gene: TRBV2
CDR3 protein: CASSEARAGGFTDTQYF
CDR3 DNA: TGTGCCAGCAGTGAAGCTAGGGCAGGGGGGTTCACAGATACGCAGTATTTT

J gene: TRBJ1-2
clone size: few
D gene: NA
V gene: TRBV28
CDR3 protein: CASMGRRNYGYTF
CDR3 DNA: TGTGCCAGCATGGGCAGGCGGAACTATGGCTACACCTTC

J gene: TRBJ2-1
clone size: NA
D gene: NA
V gene: TRBV7-6
CDR3 protein: CASSLGLSYYNEQFF
CDR3 DNA: TGTGCCAGCAGCTTAGGCCTATCCTACTACAATGAGCAGTTCTTC

J gene: TRBJ2-1
clone size: NA
D gene: NA
V gene: TRBV7-8
CDR3 protein: CASSFRGLVGNEQFF
CDR3 DNA: TGTGCCAGCAGCTTCCGGGGCCTGGTAGGCAATGAGCAGTTCTTC

J gene: TRBJ1-1
clone size: NA
D gene: NA
V gene: TRBV19
CDR3 protein: CASSILGSYTEAFF
CDR3 DNA: TGTGCCAGTAGTATTCTGGGGAGCTACACTGAAGCTTTCTTT

J gene: TRBJ1-1
clone size: NA
D gene: NA
V gene: TRBV28
CDR3 protein: CASRPPDTGYPRDAFF
CDR3 DNA: TGTGCCAGCAGGCCACCGGATACGGGGTATCCTAGGGATGCTTTCTTT

J gene: TRBJ2-2
clone size: NA
D gene: NA
V gene: TRBV19
CDR3 protein: CASRFGAVLNTGELFF
CDR3 DNA: TGTGCCAGTAGATTCGGGGCGGTACTGAACACCGGGGAGCTGTTTTTT

J gene: TRBJ2-7
clone size: NA
D gene: TRBD1
V gene: TRBV28
CDR3 protein: CASSLLVGQGPYEQYF
CDR3 DNA: TGTGCCAGCAGTTTATTAGTCGGACAGGGCCCCTACGAGCAGTACTTC

J gene: TRBJ2-1
clone size: NA
D gene: NA
V gene: TRBV28
CDR3 protein: CASSFSGGHSYNEQFF
CDR3 DNA: TGTGCCAGCAGTTTTTCGGGGGGCCATTCCTACAATGAGCAGTTCTTC